What follows describes a single TCR beta chain. This sample is part of a study of cytomegalovirus exposure and HLA in healthy donors. PCR involved 60 Vbeta and 13 Jbeta primers. Here immunoSEQ multiplex PCR was the method, and the copy in TCRdb shows in-frame clones only, minus some. The sample lists some 120,000 clones; more than 80% were seen once. Germline V gene lookup returns CDR1 SEHNR and CDR2 FQNEAQ (reference sequence). This CDR3 spans 14 amino acids. V lost 1 base, J lost 7 bases, and 13 bases lay in between. This receptor was identified in a man in his thirties or forties in good health and CMV-seronegative. Sequencing was done on a sample of PBMCs. This rearrangement joins TRBV7-9 to TRBJ1-1, with D uncertain. The CDR3 nucleotides read TGTGCCAGCAGCTTAGTCTCCTTGGCGGGTGAAGCTTTCTTT. This sequence encodes CASSLVSLAGEAFF.